This T cell receptor beta chain appears in the sequencing data of a study of T cell repertoires in cytomegalovirus infection. Overall study: Well-studied HLA-B-restricted epitopes and recently identified HLA-C-restricted epitopes of CMV were both used in the study. Both a matching HLA type and CMV infection were indicated by public TCR beta signatures. General observations from the study: Cumulative frequency of public TCR beta families picked out carriers of CMV plus the relevant HLA. HLA-C-restricted CMV-specific TCR beta clonotypes prevailed in the ex vivo response.

In its sample, this clonotype was seen a few times. Its target is not known. One entry per CDR3 protein, called by TCRdb with MiXCR from the reads. This table holds 640,000 or so distinct CDR3 sequences, roughly 30% found once. The CDR3 is 16 amino acids. The trim removed 3 bases at V and 7 bases at J, leaving 8 bases unmatched. Germline CDR1 is MGHRA and CDR2 is YSYEKL. The source of this sequence is a human donor in good health (CMV status not recorded). Some clones in this sample may be carry-over from other donors' samples. Here the sequenced sample was cultured PBMCs, taken from culture after CMV antigen stimulation. The chain links TRBV4-1 to TRBJ1-6; 8 nucleotides align to TRBD1. CDR3 DNA sequence: TGCGCCAGCAGCCACGGGAGGACAGGGTCGAATTCACCCCTCCACTTT. It yields the protein CASSHGRTGSNSPLHF.